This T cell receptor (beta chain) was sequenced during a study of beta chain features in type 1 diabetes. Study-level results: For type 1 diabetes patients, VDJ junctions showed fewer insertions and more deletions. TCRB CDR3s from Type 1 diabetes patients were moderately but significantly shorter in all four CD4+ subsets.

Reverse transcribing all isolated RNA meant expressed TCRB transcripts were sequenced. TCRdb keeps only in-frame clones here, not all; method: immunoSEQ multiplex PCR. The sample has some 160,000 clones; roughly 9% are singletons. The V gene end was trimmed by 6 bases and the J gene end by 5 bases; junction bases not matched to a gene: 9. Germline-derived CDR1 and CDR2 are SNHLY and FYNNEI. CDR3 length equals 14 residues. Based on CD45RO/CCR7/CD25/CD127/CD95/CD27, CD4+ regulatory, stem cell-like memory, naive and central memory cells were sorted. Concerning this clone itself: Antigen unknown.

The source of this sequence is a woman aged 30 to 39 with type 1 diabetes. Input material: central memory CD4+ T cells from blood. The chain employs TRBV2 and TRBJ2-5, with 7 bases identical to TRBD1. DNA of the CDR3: TGTGCCAGCAGGACCATAGGGGGCGTCGAGACCCAGTACTTC. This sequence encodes CASRTIGGVETQYF.